The clone carrying this T cell receptor beta chain occurred a few times. Its antigen is undetermined. This CDR3 is 14 amino acids long. Germline values: CDR1 ENHRY, CDR2 SYGVKD. The ends lost 4 bases at V and 4 bases at J; junction bases unmatched: 3. These data originate in a study of radiotherapy plus CTLA-4 blockade in lung cancer. Findings and caveats of the study: Response, reportedly, was best predicted by interferon-beta along with early blood T cell clone dynamics. Radiotherapy plus ipilimumab was followed by expansion in blood of tumor-derived TCR clones.

The table came from immunoSEQ multiplex PCR; TCRdb's copy has only in-frame clones and leaves some out. Among roughly 120,000 clones listed, 70% to 85% were seen once. Focal radiation plus CTLA-4 blockade with ipilimumab was given to patients with chemo-refractory metastatic non-small-cell lung cancer. The material sequenced was peripheral blood, taken from a patient treated with radiotherapy plus ipilimumab. This rearrangement joins TRBV10-3 to TRBJ2-2; 7 positions agree with TRBD2. The sequence derives from a human donor with non-small cell lung cancer that progressed on radiotherapy plus ipilimumab. Some clones in this sample may be carry-over from other donors' samples. The CDR3 DNA sequence: TGTGCCATCAGTGCACTAGCGAGCACCGGGGAGCTGTTTTTT. As protein: CAISALASTGELFF.